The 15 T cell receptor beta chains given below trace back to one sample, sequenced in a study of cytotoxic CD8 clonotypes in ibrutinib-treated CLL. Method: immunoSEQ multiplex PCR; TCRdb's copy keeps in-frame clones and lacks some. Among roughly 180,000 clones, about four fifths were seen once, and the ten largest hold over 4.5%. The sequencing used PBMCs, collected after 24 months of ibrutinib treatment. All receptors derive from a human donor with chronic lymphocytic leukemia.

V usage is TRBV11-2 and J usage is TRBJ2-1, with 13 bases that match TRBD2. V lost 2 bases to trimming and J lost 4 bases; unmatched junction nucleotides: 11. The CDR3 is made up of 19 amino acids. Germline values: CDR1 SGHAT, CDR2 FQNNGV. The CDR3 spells CASSLISRLAGGSYNEQFF. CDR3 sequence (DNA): TGTGCCAGCAGCTTAATATCCCGACTAGCGGGAGGAAGTTACAATGAGCAGTTCTTC.

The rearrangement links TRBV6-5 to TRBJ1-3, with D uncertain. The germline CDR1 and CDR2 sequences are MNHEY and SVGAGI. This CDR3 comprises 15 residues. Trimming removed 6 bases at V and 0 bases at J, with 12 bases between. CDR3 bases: TGTGCCAGCAGCATTTCAGGCGGCTCTGGAAACACCATATATTTT. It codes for CASSISGGSGNTIYF.

The CDR3 DNA follows: TGTGCCAGCAGCCTCTTGACAGGGAGTACAGATACGCAGTATTTT. This translates into CASSLLTGSTDTQYF. The genes are TRBV7-8 and TRBJ2-3; 7 bases map to TRBD1. Germline V gene data show CDR1 as SGHVS and CDR2 as FQNEAQ. The CDR3 loop spans 15 amino acids. V lost 5 bases and J lost 3; bases outside the gene matches: 8. Combining the CDR3 with reference TRBV7-8 and TRBJ2-3 gives the whole variable domain GAGVSQSPRYKVAKRGQDVALRCDPISGHVSLFWYQQALGQGPEFLTYFQNEAQLDKSGLPSDRFFAERPEGSVSTLKIQRTQQEDSAVYLCASSLLTGSTDTQYFGPGTRLTVL.

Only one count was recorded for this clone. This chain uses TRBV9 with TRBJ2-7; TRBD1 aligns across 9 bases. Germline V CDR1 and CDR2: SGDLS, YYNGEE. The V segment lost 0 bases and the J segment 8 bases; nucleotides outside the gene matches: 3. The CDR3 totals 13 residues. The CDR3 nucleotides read TGTGCCAGCAGCGTAGTAACAGGGGGCCAGCAGTACTTC. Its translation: CASSVVTGGQQYF. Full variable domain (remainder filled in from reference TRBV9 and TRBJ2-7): DSGVTQTPKHLITATGQRVTLRCSPRSGDLSVYWYQQSLDQGLQFLIQYYNGEERAKGNILERFSAQQFPDLHSELNLSSLELGDSALYFCASSVVTGGQQYFGPGTRLTVT.

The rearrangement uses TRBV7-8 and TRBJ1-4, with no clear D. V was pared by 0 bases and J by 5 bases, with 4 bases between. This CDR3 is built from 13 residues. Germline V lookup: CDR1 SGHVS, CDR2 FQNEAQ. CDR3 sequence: CASSLAGNEKLFF. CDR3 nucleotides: TGTGCCAGCAGCTTAGCAGGGAATGAAAAACTGTTTTTT.

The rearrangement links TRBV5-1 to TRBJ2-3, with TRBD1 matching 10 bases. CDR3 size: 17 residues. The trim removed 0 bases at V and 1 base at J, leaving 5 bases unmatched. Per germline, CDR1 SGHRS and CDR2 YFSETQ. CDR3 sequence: CASSLGQGAGGTDTQYF. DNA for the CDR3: TGCGCCAGCAGCTTGGGACAGGGGGCAGGGGGCACAGATACGCAGTATTTT.

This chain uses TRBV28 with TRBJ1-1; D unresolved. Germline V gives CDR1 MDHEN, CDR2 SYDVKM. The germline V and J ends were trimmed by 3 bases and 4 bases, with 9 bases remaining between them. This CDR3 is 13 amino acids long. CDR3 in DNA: TGTGCCAGCAGTTTTGCGGGGTTCACTGAAGCTTTCTTT. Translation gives CASSFAGFTEAFF.

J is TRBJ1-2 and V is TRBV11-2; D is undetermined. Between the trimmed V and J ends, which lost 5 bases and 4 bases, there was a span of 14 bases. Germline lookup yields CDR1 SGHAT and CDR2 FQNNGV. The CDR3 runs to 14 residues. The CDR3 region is CASSLATGGYGYTF. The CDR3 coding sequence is TGTGCCAGCAGCCTTGCGACGGGAGGCTATGGCTACACCTTC.

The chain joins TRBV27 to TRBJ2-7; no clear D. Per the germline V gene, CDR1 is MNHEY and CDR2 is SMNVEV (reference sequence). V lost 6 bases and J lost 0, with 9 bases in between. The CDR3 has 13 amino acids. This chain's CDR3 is CASSPLSSYEQYF. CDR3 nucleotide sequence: TGTGCCAGCAGCCCCTTGAGCTCCTACGAGCAGTACTTC.

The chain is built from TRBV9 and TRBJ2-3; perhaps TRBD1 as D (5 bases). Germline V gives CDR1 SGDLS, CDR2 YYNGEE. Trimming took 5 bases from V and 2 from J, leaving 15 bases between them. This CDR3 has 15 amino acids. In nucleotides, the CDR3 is TGTGCCAGCAGGCGCAAGGGGTCCTTCACAGATACGCAGTATTTT. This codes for CASRRKGSFTDTQYF.

The CDR3 DNA follows: TGTGCCAGCAGCAAGGACAGGGGTAAATACGAGCAGTACTTC. Translating it yields CASSKDRGKYEQYF. The genes are TRBV2 and TRBJ2-7, with 9 bases fitting TRBD1. CDR1 and CDR2 from the germline V gene are SNHLY and FYNNEI. This CDR3 is built from 14 residues. V trimming: 6 bases; J trimming: 4 bases; junction bases outside the gene matches: 7. Filled out from reference TRBV2 and TRBJ2-7, the complete variable domain reads EPEVTQTPSHQVTQMGQEVILRCVPISNHLYFYWYRQILGQKVEFLVSFYNNEISEKSEIFDDQFSVERPDGSNFTLKIRSTKLEDSAMYFCASSKDRGKYEQYFGPGTRLTVT.

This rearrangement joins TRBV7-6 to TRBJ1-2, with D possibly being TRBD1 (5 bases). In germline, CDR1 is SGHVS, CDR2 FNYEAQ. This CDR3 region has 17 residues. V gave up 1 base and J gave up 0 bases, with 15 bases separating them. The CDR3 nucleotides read TGTGCCAGCAGCTTAGTGGCCGGGGGTTCTACTAACTATGGCTACACCTTC. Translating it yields CASSLVAGGSTNYGYTF.

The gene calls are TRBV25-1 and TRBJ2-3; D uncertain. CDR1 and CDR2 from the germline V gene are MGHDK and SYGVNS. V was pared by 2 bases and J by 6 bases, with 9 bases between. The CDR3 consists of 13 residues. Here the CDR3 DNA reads TGTGCCAGCAGTGAAGGGTTTAGGGATACGCAGTATTTT. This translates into CASSEGFRDTQYF.

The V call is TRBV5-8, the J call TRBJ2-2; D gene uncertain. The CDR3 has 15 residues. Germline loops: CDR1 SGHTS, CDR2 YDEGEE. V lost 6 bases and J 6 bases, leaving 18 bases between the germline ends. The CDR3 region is CASTQFELPPGELFF. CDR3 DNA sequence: TGTGCCAGCACCCAGTTTGAGCTCCCTCCCGGGGAGCTGTTTTTT.

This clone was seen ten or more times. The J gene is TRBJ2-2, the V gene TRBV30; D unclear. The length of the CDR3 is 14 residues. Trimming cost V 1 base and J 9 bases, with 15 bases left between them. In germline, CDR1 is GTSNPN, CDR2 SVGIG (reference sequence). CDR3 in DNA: TGTGCCTGGAGTGCCCCGTCAAGCCCCAGGGAGCTGTTTTTT. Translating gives CAWSAPSSPRELFF.